This T cell receptor beta chain is drawn from a study of blood T cell repertoires in COVID-19. The trim removed 6 bases at V and 6 bases at J, leaving 10 bases unmatched. CDR1 and CDR2 from the germline V gene are MGHRA and YSYEKL. The CDR3 has 15 residues. Assay: immunoSEQ multiplex PCR; the TCRdb copy retains only in-frame clones and omits some. The sample includes roughly 150,000 clones, around 81% of them seen just once. This chain links TRBV4-1 with TRBJ2-2; 7 nucleotides agree with TRBD1. Material for sequencing was peripheral blood. The sequence was obtained from a man between 65 and 80 years old who had recovered from COVID-19. Here the CDR3 DNA reads TGCGCCAGCAGGGCCGGGACAGATGCTTCCGGGGAGCTGTTTTTT. Translated, it gives CASRAGTDASGELFF.